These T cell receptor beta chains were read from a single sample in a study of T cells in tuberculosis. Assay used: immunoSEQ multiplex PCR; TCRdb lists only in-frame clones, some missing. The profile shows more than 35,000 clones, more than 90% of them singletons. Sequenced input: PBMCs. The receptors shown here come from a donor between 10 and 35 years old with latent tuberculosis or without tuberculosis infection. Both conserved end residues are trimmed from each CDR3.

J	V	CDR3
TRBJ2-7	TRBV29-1	SVHDRTTYEQY
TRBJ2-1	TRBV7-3	ASSITAVHEQF
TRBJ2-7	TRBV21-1	ASRNSGTRVCEQY
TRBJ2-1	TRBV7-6	ASTLAGEPYNEQF
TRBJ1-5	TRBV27	ASSRGGNQPQH
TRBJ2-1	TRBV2	ASSGSRSYNEQF
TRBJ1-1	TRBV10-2	ASSEGTGTEAF
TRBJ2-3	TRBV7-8	ASSLQTSGRPTDTQY
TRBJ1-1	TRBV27	ASSLEGLNTEAF
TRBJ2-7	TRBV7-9	ASSGLSYYEQY